This T cell receptor (beta chain) comes out of a study of T cells in Graves' hyperthyroidism and ophthalmopathy. This clonotype has only a few counts. RNA transcripts served as the template for amplifying TCR beta CDR3 regions. The study used the HTBI primer set for a first-round RT-PCR of the TCR CDR3. TCRdb processed the multiplex PCR reads anew with MiXCR; each CDR3 protein has one entry. The sample carries 150,000 or so distinct CDR3 sequences, 9.4% recorded once. This receptor was obtained from a woman aged 18 to 35 with Graves' hyperthyroidism that later progressed to Graves' ophthalmopathy. The sequencing sample was made of blood.

CDR3 nucleotide sequence: TGCAGTGCTACGTTGGGACGGATAAATTCACCCCTCCACTTT. Translated, it gives CSATLGRINSPLHF. The rearrangement joins TRBV20-1 to TRBJ1-6; maybe TRBD1 (5 bases). Per germline, CDR1 DFQATT and CDR2 SNEGSKA (reference sequence). The CDR3 sequence is 14 residues long. Trimming removed 4 bases from V and 7 bases from J, with 14 bases in between.